This is a list of T cell receptor beta chains from one sample in a study of blood T cells in healthy people across ages. TCRdb reanalysed the 5' RACE reads using MiXCR and keeps one entry per CDR3 protein. The data contain around 1,700,000 distinct CDR3 sequences, roughly 28% of them singletons. Input material: blood. The receptors were sampled from a woman in her 30s in good health. CDR3s include the opening cysteine and the closing phenylalanine or tryptophan. The D gene is left open where the match is weak. Expanded clones get a size class; other rows say once, few or many, or leave the size out.

>.|TRBJ2-1|TRBD2|16|TRBV7-2
CASSLGGQRGYNEQFF
TGTGCCAGCAGCTTAGGAGGTCAGCGGGGGTACAATGAGCAGTTCTTC
>many|TRBJ1-2|.|12|TRBV29-1
CSARDAFDGYTF
TGCAGCGCTAGGGACGCATTTGATGGCTACACCTTC
>few|TRBJ2-5|.|15|TRBV12-3/TRBV12-4
CASSLAGQKQETQYF
TGTGCCAGCAGTTTAGCTGGACAGAAACAAGAGACCCAGTACTTC
>many|TRBJ2-5|TRBD1|16|TRBV3-1
CASSFPLTGPQETQYF
TGTGCCAGCAGCTTCCCCTTGACAGGGCCTCAAGAGACCCAGTACTTC
>many|TRBJ2-1|TRBD2|15|TRBV12-3/TRBV12-4
CASSSLAGAINEQFF
TGTGCCAGCAGTTCGCTAGCGGGGGCGATCAATGAGCAGTTCTTC
>.|TRBJ2-7|.|11|TRBV12-3/TRBV12-4
CASSMSYEQYF
TGTGCCAGCAGTATGAGCTACGAGCAGTACTTC
>.|TRBJ1-3|TRBD1|14|TRBV28
CASRTGNPGNTIYF
TGTGCCAGCAGGACAGGGAATCCTGGAAACACCATATATTTT
>few|TRBJ2-1|.|15|TRBV4-1
CASRGGNGGYNEQFF
TGCGCCAGCAGGGGTGGAAACGGGGGATACAATGAGCAGTTCTTC
>.|TRBJ2-7|.|13|TRBV27
CASSLSGCSEQYF
TGTGCCAGCAGTTTGAGCGGGTGCAGTGAGCAGTACTTC
>few|TRBJ2-1|TRBD1|15|TRBV28
CASRGGDRGADEQFF
TGTGCCAGCAGGGGGGGGGACAGGGGGGCCGATGAGCAGTTCTTC
>few|TRBJ1-1|.|12|TRBV29-1
CSPETVYAEAFF
TGCAGCCCCGAAACGGTGTATGCTGAAGCTTTCTTT
>.|TRBJ2-1|.|12|TRBV6-6
CASSYSGEEQFF
TGTGCCAGCAGTTACTCTGGGGAAGAGCAGTTCTTC
>.|TRBJ1-4|.|14|TRBV27
CASTRQGPNEKLFF
TGTGCCAGCACGCGCCAGGGGCCTAATGAAAAACTGTTTTTT
>.|TRBJ2-1|TRBD2|17|TRBV9
CASSVATRGGARDEQFF
TGTGCCAGCAGCGTAGCGACCCGCGGGGGGGCCAGGGATGAGCAGTTCTTC
>.|TRBJ2-7|.|15|TRBV21-1
CASSKPGDGTYEQYF
TGTGCCAGCAGCAAACCCGGGGACGGTACCTACGAGCAGTACTTC
>.|TRBJ1-3|.|14|TRBV20-1
CSAWSGRSGNTIYF
TGCAGTGCCTGGAGTGGGCGCTCTGGAAACACCATATATTTT
>once|TRBJ1-2|.|14|TRBV5-1
CASSLASIEGGYTF
TGCGCCAGCAGCTTGGCCAGTATCGAAGGGGGCTACACCTTC
>.|TRBJ1-1|TRBD1|16|TRBV9
CASSRRRDRENTEAFF
TGTGCCAGCAGCCGCAGAAGGGACAGGGAGAACACTGAAGCTTTCTTT
>.|TRBJ2-3|.|15|TRBV7-2
CASSPGTHSTDTQYF
TGTGCCAGCAGCCCCGGGACACACAGCACAGATACGCAGTATTTT
>many|TRBJ2-7|.|16|TRBV29-1
CSVDWQGGQLGYEQYF
TGCAGCGTTGATTGGCAGGGCGGCCAACTCGGCTACGAGCAGTACTTC
>.|TRBJ2-5|TRBD2|15|TRBV20-1
CSATSPSGVDNEQYF
TGCAGTGCTACCAGCCCTAGCGGGGTGGACAATGAGCAGTACTTC
>few|TRBJ2-1|.|12|TRBV30
CAWSAGGGEQFF
TGTGCCTGGAGTGCCGGGGGCGGCGAGCAGTTCTTC
>.|TRBJ1-1|.|14|TRBV6-6
CASSYDRRNTEAFF
TGTGCCAGCAGTTACGATCGGAGGAACACTGAAGCTTTCTTT
>.|TRBJ2-2|.|15|TRBV5-1
CASSRRATDTGELFF
TGCGCCAGCAGTCGCCGGGCCACGGACACCGGGGAGCTGTTTTTT
>.|TRBJ2-3|.|21|TRBV10-3
CAIRRGATGPDQERPTDTQYF
TGTGCCATCAGGAGAGGGGCTACGGGACCCGACCAGGAACGCCCCACAGATACGCAGTATTTT